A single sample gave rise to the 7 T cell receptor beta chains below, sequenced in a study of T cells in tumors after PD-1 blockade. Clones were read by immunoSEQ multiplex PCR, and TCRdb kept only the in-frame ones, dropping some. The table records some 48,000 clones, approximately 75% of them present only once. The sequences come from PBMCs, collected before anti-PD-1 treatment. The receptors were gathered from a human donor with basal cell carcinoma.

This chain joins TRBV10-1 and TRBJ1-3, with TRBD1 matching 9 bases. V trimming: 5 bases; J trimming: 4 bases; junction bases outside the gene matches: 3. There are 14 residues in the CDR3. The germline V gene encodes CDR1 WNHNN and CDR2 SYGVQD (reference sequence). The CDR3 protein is CASSSDRGGNTIYF. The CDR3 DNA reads TGCGCCAGCAGTTCGGACAGGGGAGGAAACACCATATATTTT.

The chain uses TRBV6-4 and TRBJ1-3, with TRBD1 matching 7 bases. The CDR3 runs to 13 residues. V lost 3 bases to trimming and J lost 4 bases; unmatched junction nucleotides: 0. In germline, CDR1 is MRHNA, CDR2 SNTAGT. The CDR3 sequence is CASSETGGNTIYF. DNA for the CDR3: TGTGCCAGCAGTGAGACAGGGGGAAACACCATATATTTT.

CDR3 sequence: CAWSTDRNYGYTF. The DNA of the CDR3 is TGTGCCTGGAGTACGGACAGAAACTATGGCTACACCTTC. The chain carries TRBV30 and TRBJ1-2; tentative D call: TRBD1 (6 bases). The V gene's germline CDR1 is GTSNPN and CDR2 SVGIG (reference sequence). The length of the CDR3 is 13 residues. The V end lost 2 bases, the J end lost 2 bases, and 9 bases lay between the germline ends.

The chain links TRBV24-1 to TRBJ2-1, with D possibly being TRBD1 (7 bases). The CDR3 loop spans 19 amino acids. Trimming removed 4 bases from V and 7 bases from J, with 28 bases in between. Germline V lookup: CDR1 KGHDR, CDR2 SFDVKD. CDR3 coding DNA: TGTGCCACCAGTGACCCATCGGGAGAGACGGACAGGCCTCTTAATGAGCAGTTCTTC. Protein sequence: CATSDPSGETDRPLNEQFF.

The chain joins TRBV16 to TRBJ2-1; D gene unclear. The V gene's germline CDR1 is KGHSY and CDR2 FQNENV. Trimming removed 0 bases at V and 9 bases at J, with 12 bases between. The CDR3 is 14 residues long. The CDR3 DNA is TGTGCCAGCAGCCAATCAAACATTGGCGGTGAGCAGTTCTTC. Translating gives CASSQSNIGGEQFF.

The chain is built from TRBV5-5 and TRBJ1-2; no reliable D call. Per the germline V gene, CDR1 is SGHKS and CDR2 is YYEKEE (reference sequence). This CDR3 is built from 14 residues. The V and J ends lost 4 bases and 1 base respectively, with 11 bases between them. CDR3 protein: CASSPGRVNYGYTF. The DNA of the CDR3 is TGTGCCAGCAGCCCCGGGCGGGTTAACTATGGCTACACCTTC.

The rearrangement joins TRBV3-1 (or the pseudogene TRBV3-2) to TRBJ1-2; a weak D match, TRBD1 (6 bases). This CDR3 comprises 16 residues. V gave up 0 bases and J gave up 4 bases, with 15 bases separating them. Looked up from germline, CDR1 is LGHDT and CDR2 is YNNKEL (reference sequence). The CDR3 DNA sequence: TGTGCCAGCAGCCAAGATCTCGGGGGGCGCGTCTATGGCTACACCTTC. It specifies CASSQDLGGRVYGYTF.